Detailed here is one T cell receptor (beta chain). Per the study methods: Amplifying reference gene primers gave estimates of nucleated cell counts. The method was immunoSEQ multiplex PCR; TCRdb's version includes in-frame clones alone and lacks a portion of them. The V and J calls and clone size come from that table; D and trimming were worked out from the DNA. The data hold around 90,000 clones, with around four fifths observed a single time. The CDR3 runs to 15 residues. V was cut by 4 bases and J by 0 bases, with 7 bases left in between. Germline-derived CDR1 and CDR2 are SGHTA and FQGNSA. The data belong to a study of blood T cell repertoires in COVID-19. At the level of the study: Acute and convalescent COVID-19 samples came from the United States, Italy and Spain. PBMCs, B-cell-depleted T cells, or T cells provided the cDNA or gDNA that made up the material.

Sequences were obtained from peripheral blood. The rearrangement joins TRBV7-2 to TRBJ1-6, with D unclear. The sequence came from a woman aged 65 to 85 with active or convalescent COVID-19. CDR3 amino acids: CASSSLVSYNSPLHF. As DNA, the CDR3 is TGTGCCAGCAGCTCGTTAGTCTCCTATAATTCACCCCTCCACTTT.